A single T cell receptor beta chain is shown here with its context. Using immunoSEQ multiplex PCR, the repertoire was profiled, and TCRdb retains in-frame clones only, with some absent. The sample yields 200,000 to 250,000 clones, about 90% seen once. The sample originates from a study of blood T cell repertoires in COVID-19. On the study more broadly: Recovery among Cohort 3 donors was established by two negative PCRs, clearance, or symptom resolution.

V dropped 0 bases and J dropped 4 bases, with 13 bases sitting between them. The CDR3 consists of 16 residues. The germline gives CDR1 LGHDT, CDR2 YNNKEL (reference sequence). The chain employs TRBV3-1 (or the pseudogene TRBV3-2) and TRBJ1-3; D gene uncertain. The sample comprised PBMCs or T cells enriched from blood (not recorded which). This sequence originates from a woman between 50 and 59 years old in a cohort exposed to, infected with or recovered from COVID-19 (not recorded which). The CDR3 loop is CASSQDLESGGNTIYF. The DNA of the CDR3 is TGTGCCAGCAGCCAAGATCTGGAGTCTGGGGGAAACACCATATATTTT.